This T cell receptor beta chain was found in a study of PD-1 blockade in classical Hodgkin lymphoma. This CDR3 region has 14 residues. Germline V gives CDR1 MNHNS, CDR2 SASEGT. V was trimmed by 8 bases and J by 7 bases, leaving 15 bases between them. All patients experienced relapse after autologous stem cell transplantation, and brentuximab vedotin exposure was variable. Comments on this clone: No antigen is known for it.

Here immunoSEQ multiplex PCR was the method, and the copy in TCRdb shows in-frame clones only, minus some. The repertoire consists of some 95,000 clones, with roughly 87% occurring once and the leading ten covering about 10%. Study observations and caveats: Individuals initiating nivolumab under 1 year after ASCT were excluded. It was among complete responders that baseline diversity resembled that of newly diagnosed patients. CD4+ TCR diversity, unlike CD8+, climbed significantly by C4D1.

The chain carries TRBV6-1 and TRBJ1-6; D gene unclear. Sequences were derived from peripheral blood mononuclear cells (PBMCs), sampled before the second cycle of nivolumab. The origin of this receptor is a human donor with classical Hodgkin lymphoma. CDR3 DNA: TGTGCCAGCGGGCCCCTCGGAAAAAATTCACCCCTCCACTTT. Its protein is CASGPLGKNSPLHF.